Many counts were recorded for the clone carrying this TCR beta chain. Its target is unknown. This record comes from a study of regulatory T cells in long-lasting Graves disease. The wider study: Over 5 years on antithyroid drugs plus positive TSH receptor antibodies marked Graves' disease as persistent.

This CDR3 is 14 amino acids long. CDR1 and CDR2 from the germline V gene are MNHEY and SVGEGT. The ends lost 4 bases at V and 3 bases at J; junction bases unmatched: 5. With iRepertoire HTBI primers and Arm-PCR of CDR3 regions, TCR beta libraries were built. Per the original methods: Identification across samples found more than 55 TRBV and 15 or so TRBJ segments. TCRdb independently ran MiXCR on the multiplex PCR reads; one entry per CDR3 protein. The V and J calls reflect TCRdb's pipeline rather than the authors' work. The sample consists of a few hundred thousand distinct CDR3 sequences, 21% of them appearing once. Findings of the study overall: Thyroid tissue went unexamined; only peripheral blood was analyzed.

Time point indicated: persistent/refractory GD, antithyroid drugs over 5 years with positive TRAb. Generation of the TCR library employed RNA extracted from PBMCs. V usage is TRBV6-2 or TRBV6-3 and J usage is TRBJ2-7; 8 positions match TRBD1. This specimen was peripheral blood mononuclear cells (PBMCs), taken when the disease was refractory, from a patient treated with antithyroid drugs. This receptor was obtained from a female donor with Graves disease. Here the CDR3 DNA reads TGTGCCAGCAGTTCCAGGGGGCCGGGCTACGAGCAGTACTTC. Protein: CASSSRGPGYEQYF.